The 24 T cell receptor beta chains reported below all come from one sample, sequenced in a study of T cell responses to AZD1222 COVID-19 vaccine. Profiled with immunoSEQ multiplex PCR; TCRdb holds only in-frame clones, not every one. The sample lists about 140,000 clones, roughly 91% occurring once. The source material was peripheral blood, sampled on day 0 of AZD1222 vaccination. These receptors all come from an adult in good health.

The chain carries TRBV19 and TRBJ1-2; D is uncertain. Per the germline V gene, CDR1 is LNHDA and CDR2 is SQIVND (reference sequence). The CDR3 consists of 15 residues. The V and J ends lost 8 bases and 5 bases respectively, with 21 bases between them. The CDR3 is CASGTAAHHEYGYTF. For the CDR3, the DNA is TGTGCCAGTGGAACGGCGGCCCACCATGAGTATGGCTACACCTTC.

The V gene is TRBV11-3, the J gene TRBJ2-1, with TRBD2 matching 11 bases. This CDR3 has 16 residues. Trimming cost V 1 base and J 8 bases; bases outside gene matches: 7. CDR1 is SGHNT and CDR2 is YENEEA in the germline V gene. The CDR3 nucleotides read TGTGCCAGCAGCTTAGGGCAGACTAGCGGGGTTGATGAGCAGTTCTTC. The encoded protein is CASSLGQTSGVDEQFF.

The chain employs TRBV5-1 and TRBJ2-6, with D unresolved. The CDR3 length is 15 residues. Deletions cut 9 bases from V and 1 base from J, with 14 bases between. Germline V CDR1 and CDR2: SGHRS, YFSETQ. CDR3 region: CATSPRTSGANVLTF. The CDR3 coding sequence is TGCGCCACCTCTCCCAGGACGTCTGGGGCCAACGTCCTGACTTTC.

The chain uses TRBV5-6 and TRBJ2-2; 7 nucleotides match TRBD2. The trim removed 4 bases at V and 6 bases at J, leaving 3 bases unmatched. The CDR3 covers 13 residues. Germline V gene sequence: CDR1 SGHDT, CDR2 YYEEEE. The CDR3 DNA sequence: TGTGCCAGCAGCCCTCGGGGGGCCGGGGAGCTGTTTTTT. This encodes CASSPRGAGELFF.

The gene calls are TRBV30 and TRBJ1-2; no definite D call. This CDR3 is 13 amino acids long. Germline lookup yields CDR1 GTSNPN and CDR2 SVGIG (reference sequence). Trimming took 7 bases from V and 8 from J, leaving 20 bases between them. The CDR3 is CAYLGGPTGGYTF. CDR3 nucleotide sequence: TGTGCCTACCTCGGCGGGCCGACGGGGGGCTACACCTTC.

This clone was observed a single time. This chain joins TRBV6-2 or TRBV6-3 and TRBJ1-2; the match to TRBD1 covers 7 bases. J was trimmed by 2 bases and V by 2 bases; bases with no gene match: 5. Germline loops: CDR1 MNHEY, CDR2 SVGEGT. CDR3 length equals 15 residues. The CDR3 loop is CASSYPGTANYGYTF. DNA for the CDR3: TGTGCCAGCAGTTACCCAGGGACAGCGAACTATGGCTACACCTTC.

This sequence joins TRBV5-1 and TRBJ1-1; no definite D call. The CDR3 runs to 13 residues. From germline, CDR1 is SGHRS and CDR2 YFSETQ. Trimming left V 1 base short and J 8 bases short, with 12 bases between. Here the CDR3 DNA reads TGCGCCAGCAGCTTGCTCGTAACAGCCGAAGCTTTCTTT. This codes for CASSLLVTAEAFF. Variable domain in full (rest from reference TRBV5-1 and TRBJ1-1): KAGVTQTPRYLIKTRGQQVTLSCSPISGHRSVSWYQQTPGQGLQFLFEYFSETQRNKGNFPGRFSGRQFSNSRSEMNVSTLELGDSALYLCASSLLVTAEAFFGQGTRLTVV.

The V and J genes are TRBV7-9 and TRBJ1-5, with a weak D call TRBD1 (5 bases). This CDR3 contains 13 residues. V was shortened by 6 bases and J by 4 bases, with 10 bases between the two germline ends. Germline V gives CDR1 SEHNR, CDR2 FQNEAQ (reference sequence). The CDR3 protein is CASSAGWNQPQHF. CDR3 coding DNA: TGTGCCAGCAGTGCAGGGTGGAATCAGCCCCAGCATTTT.

The chain joins TRBV19 to TRBJ1-3; tentatively, D is TRBD1 (6 bases). The CDR3 loop spans 14 amino acids. Germline V lookup: CDR1 LNHDA, CDR2 SQIVND (reference sequence). V lost 3 bases and J lost 0, with 6 bases in between. DNA for the CDR3: TGTGCCAGTAGTATCAGGGGCTCTGGAAACACCATATATTTT. Translated: CASSIRGSGNTIYF.

This clone has only one observation. For the CDR3, the DNA is TGCGCCAGCAGCCAAGATTGGGGTACTGCTGAAGCTTTCTTT. This sequence encodes CASSQDWGTAEAFF. The gene calls are TRBV4-1 and TRBJ1-1; D remains unclear. Trimming took 0 bases from V and 6 from J, leaving 11 bases between them. Germline values: CDR1 MGHRA, CDR2 YSYEKL. The CDR3 loop spans 14 amino acids.

Of note for this clone: A read error may account for a junction end that differs from germline. V and J are TRBV6-1 and TRBJ1-2; no definite D call. From germline, CDR1 is MNHNS and CDR2 SASEGT. This CDR3 is 16 amino acids long. The CDR3 DNA sequence: TGTGCCAGCAGAGAAGAGCGTTCCCCCCAGATTAATGGCTACACCTTC. Protein sequence: CASREERSPQINGYTF.

This clone was counted a few times. The chain links TRBV6-1 to TRBJ1-2, with D perhaps matching TRBD1 (5 bases). V gave up 3 bases and J gave up 7 bases, with 18 bases separating them. This CDR3 has 15 amino acids. CDR1 and CDR2 from the germline V gene are MNHNS and SASEGT. The CDR3 DNA reads TGTGCCAGCAGTGAGCCGGGACGGGGTCTCGGTGGCTACACCTTC. This codes for CASSEPGRGLGGYTF.

The rearrangement joins TRBV7-9 to TRBJ1-1, with D unclear. The CDR3 consists of 12 residues. Germline-derived CDR1 and CDR2 are SEHNR and FQNEAQ (reference sequence). Trimming cost V 8 bases and J 4 bases, with 11 bases left between them. The CDR3 region has the DNA TGTGCCAGCGGCGAGCTGGGCACTGAAGCTTTCTTT. Encoded protein: CASGELGTEAFF.

In nucleotides, the CDR3 is TGTGCCAGCAGCAATATGGCCGGAGCTTTCTTT. This encodes CASSNMAGAFF. The chain couples TRBV11-1 to TRBJ1-1, with unresolved D. The germline V gene has CDR1 SGHAT and CDR2 FQDESV (reference sequence). V was shortened by 5 bases and J by 10 bases, with 11 bases between the two germline ends. CDR3 length equals 11 residues. The whole variable domain, filled in from reference TRBV11-1 and TRBJ1-1, reads EAEVAQSPRYKITEKSQAVAFWCDPISGHATLYWYRQILGQGPELLVQFQDESVVDDSQLPKDRFSAERLKGVDSTLKIQPAELGDSAMYLCASSNMAGAFFGQGTRLTVV.

The chain uses TRBV19 and TRBJ1-5; TRBD1 matches at 8 bases. The length of the CDR3 is 15 residues. J was trimmed by 3 bases and V by 8 bases; bases with no gene match: 9. Per germline, CDR1 LNHDA and CDR2 SQIVND (reference sequence). Here the CDR3 DNA reads TGTGCCAGTCGACTGGAACAGGGGGTCAATCAGCCCCAGCATTTT. Translating gives CASRLEQGVNQPQHF.

The chain recombines TRBV2 with TRBJ2-3, with D perhaps TRBD1 or TRBD2 (5 bases each). V gave up 1 base and J gave up 6 bases, with 14 bases separating them. CDR3 size: 15 residues. Germline CDR1 SNHLY, CDR2 FYNNEI. CDR3 coding DNA: TGTGCCAGCAGTGAAGAGAACTATCGGGGCGATACGCAGTATTTT. As protein: CASSEENYRGDTQYF. The whole variable domain, filled in from reference TRBV2 and TRBJ2-3, reads EPEVTQTPSHQVTQMGQEVILRCVPISNHLYFYWYRQILGQKVEFLVSFYNNEISEKSEIFDDQFSVERPDGSNFTLKIRSTKLEDSAMYFCASSEENYRGDTQYFGPGTRLTVL.

The chain has TRBV7-6 and TRBJ2-5, with D perhaps matching TRBD1 (6 bases). The CDR3 loop spans 15 amino acids. V gave up 6 bases and J gave up 2 bases, with 16 bases separating them. In germline, CDR1 is SGHVS, CDR2 FNYEAQ. CDR3 DNA sequence: TGTGCCAGCAGGTCCATCAGGGGACATCAAGAGACCCAGTACTTC. The encoded protein is CASRSIRGHQETQYF.

This chain connects TRBV7-9 to TRBJ1-4, with 8 bases aligning to TRBD1. The CDR3 extends over 16 amino acids. Germline loops: CDR1 SEHNR, CDR2 FQNEAQ (reference sequence). J lost 5 bases, V lost 1 base, and 6 bases had no gene match. The CDR3, as DNA: TGTGCCAGCAGCTTAGGGGAGAGGACAGGGAATGAAAAACTGTTTTTT. Translated, it gives CASSLGERTGNEKLFF.

V and J are TRBV18 and TRBJ2-7; D call uncertain. Germline CDR1 reads KGHSH; CDR2 reads LQKENI. The germline V and J ends were trimmed by 3 bases and 0 bases, with 9 bases remaining between them. CDR3 size: 14 residues. The CDR3 nucleotides are TGTGCCAGCTCACCTATCGCTAGCTCCTACGAGCAGTACTTC. Its translation is CASSPIASSYEQYF.

The genes are TRBV27 and TRBJ1-5; no firm D call. The CDR3 length is 10 residues. The V gene's germline CDR1 is MNHEY and CDR2 SMNVEV (reference sequence). Trimming shortened V by 6 bases and J by 3 bases, and 0 bases separated the two germline ends. The CDR3 bases are TGTGCCAGCAGCAATCAGCCCCAGCATTTT. It yields the protein CASSNQPQHF.

The CDR3 protein is CASSGDRESYGYTF. CDR3 in DNA: TGCGCCAGCAGCGGGGACAGGGAGAGCTATGGCTACACCTTC. The rearrangement links TRBV5-1 to TRBJ1-2, with 9 bases fitting TRBD1. The CDR3 runs to 14 residues. Trimming removed 4 bases from V and 4 bases from J; junction bases left unmatched: 5. CDR1 is SGHRS and CDR2 is YFSETQ in the germline V gene.

This sequence joins TRBV7-9 and TRBJ2-1; 13 positions agree with TRBD2. The CDR3 covers 18 residues. V was pared by 2 bases and J by 5 bases, with 9 bases of the junction left unmatched. Germline V gives CDR1 SEHNR, CDR2 FQNEAQ (reference sequence). This chain's CDR3 is CASSLTSGGAKINNEQFF. The CDR3 region has the DNA TGTGCCAGCAGCTTAACTAGCGGGGGGGCTAAGATTAACAATGAGCAGTTCTTC.

This sequence joins TRBV2 and TRBJ1-5; D unresolved. V dropped 5 bases and J dropped 9 bases, with 17 bases sitting between them. The CDR3 runs to 14 residues. Germline CDR1 and CDR2: SNHLY and FYNNEI. The DNA of the CDR3 is TGTGCCAGCAGTAGTACAAGGATCAGCGGGCCCCAGCATTTT. Its protein is CASSSTRISGPQHF.

The chain links TRBV7-9 to TRBJ1-2, with 8 bases that match TRBD1. V lost 5 bases, J lost 5 bases, and 13 bases stayed unmatched. Looked up from germline, CDR1 is SEHNR and CDR2 is FQNEAQ (reference sequence). This CDR3 contains 16 residues. The CDR3 DNA reads as TGTGCCAGCAGCCCTAGGGGGGACAGGAGGCAATATGGCTACACCTTC. Encoded protein: CASSPRGDRRQYGYTF.